This T cell receptor beta chain originates from a study of post-analysis software for immune sequencing data. Study-wide points: Patients carried roughly 5 TRBV segments more frequently than controls did, and TRBV5-6, TRBV5-1 and TRBV20-1 were among them. Controls showed significantly higher normalized Chao1 diversity than did multiple sclerosis patients.

A note on this clonotype: Its antigen is not identified.

Unique molecular identifiers tagged the TCR beta cDNA libraries. The yield from roughly 1 to 10 million T cells was about 500,000 cDNA molecules in total. TCRdb redid the calling of the PCR reads with MiXCR, one entry per CDR3 protein. The profile shows more than 450,000 distinct CDR3 sequences, 30% to 40% of them singletons. V was shortened by 5 bases and J by 4 bases, with 11 bases between the two germline ends. Germline V lookup: CDR1 DFQATT, CDR2 SNEGSKA (reference sequence). The CDR3 has 12 amino acids. Sequenced: blood. The receptor's source is a girl aged 2-17 years with multiple sclerosis. This chain connects TRBV20-1 to TRBJ1-1, with a tentative D call TRBD1 (6 bases). The CDR3 here is CSAWGRITEAFF. The CDR3 DNA reads as TGCAGTGCTTGGGGGCGTATCACTGAAGCTTTCTTT.